This entry concerns a single T cell receptor beta chain. TCRdb's table, derived via immunoSEQ multiplex PCR, lists solely in-frame clones and lacks some. The sample holds some 300,000 clones, almost 80% seen once. The data stem from a study of cytotoxic CD8 clonotypes in ibrutinib-treated CLL. CDR3 size: 12 residues. The ends were cut back, 6 bases at V and 10 bases at J, with 16 bases in the middle. Germline V gene data show CDR1 as SGHTS and CDR2 as YDEGEE. The receptor was isolated from a human donor with chronic lymphocytic leukemia. Material: PBMCs, obtained before ibrutinib treatment. The gene calls are TRBV5-8 and TRBJ1-1; D may be TRBD1 (6 bases). CDR3 bases: TGTGCCAGCAACACGCGAAGGGGGTTAGCTTTCTTT. Translating it yields CASNTRRGLAFF.